The clone carrying this T cell receptor beta chain was counted ten times or more. Its antigen is not known. CDR1 and CDR2 from the germline V gene are DFQATT and SNEGSKA (reference sequence). Trimming took 1 base from V and 2 from J; bases not matched to a gene: 14. This CDR3 region has 18 residues. RNA transcripts yielded amplified TCR beta CDR3 regions. Primed by the HTBI set, a first-round RT-PCR was run on the TCR CDR3. Each CDR3 protein is one row after TCRdb ran MiXCR on the multiplex PCR reads. Of over 650,000 distinct CDR3 sequences in the sample, roughly 17% were seen once. The data derive from a study of T cells in Graves' hyperthyroidism and ophthalmopathy. In the study overall: Before any treatment, at initial diagnosis, peripheral blood was collected. Overall study results and limits: Most thyroid clonotypes with frequency above 0.001 were detected in blood. Onset of ophthalmopathy came a median 6.5 months after the model predicted it.

Uncontrolled infection, other autoimmune disease, pregnancy or lactation led to exclusion. This TCR came from a man between 18 and 35 years old with Graves' hyperthyroidism. Sequences were obtained from blood. This chain connects TRBV20-1 to TRBJ1-1; TRBD1 aligns across 9 bases. CDR3 sequence: CSARVSGTGKVGNTEAFF. In nucleotides, the CDR3 is TGCAGTGCTAGAGTCTCAGGGACAGGGAAAGTGGGCAACACTGAAGCTTTCTTT.